This T cell receptor (beta chain) was sequenced for a study of cytomegalovirus exposure and HLA in healthy donors. Trimming cost V 5 bases and J 4 bases; bases outside gene matches: 3. CDR1 is MNHNY and CDR2 is SVGAGI in the germline V gene (reference sequence). The CDR3 sequence is 13 residues long. Turning to this clone: The antigen is unknown.

Study-level findings and limits: Roughly uniform sequencing depth across donors was assumed, possibly incorrectly.

Use of 60 Vbeta and 13 Jbeta primers characterized the PCR. Generated by immunoSEQ multiplex PCR, the TCRdb table keeps only in-frame clones and is missing some. The repertoire holds 55,000 to 85,000 clones, with roughly 66% as singletons. The sequencing sample was made of PBMCs. The sequence was collected from a woman aged 45-59 years in good health and CMV-seronegative. J is TRBJ2-7 and V is TRBV6-6; 9 nucleotides match TRBD2. Written as DNA, the CDR3 is TGTGCCAGCAGTCAGGGACTAGCATACGAGCAGTACTTC. The encoded protein is CASSQGLAYEQYF.